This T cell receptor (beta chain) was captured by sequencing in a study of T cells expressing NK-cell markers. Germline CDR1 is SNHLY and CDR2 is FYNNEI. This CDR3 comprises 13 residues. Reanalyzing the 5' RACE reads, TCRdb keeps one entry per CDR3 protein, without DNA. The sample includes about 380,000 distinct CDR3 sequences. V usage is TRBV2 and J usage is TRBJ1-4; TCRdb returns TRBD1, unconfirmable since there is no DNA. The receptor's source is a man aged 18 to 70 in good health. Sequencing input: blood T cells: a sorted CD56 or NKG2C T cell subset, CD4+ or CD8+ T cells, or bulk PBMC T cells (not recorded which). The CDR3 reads CATLRTANEKLFF.